This T cell receptor (beta chain) derives from a study of OX40 agonist ivuxolimab in advanced cancers. Study as a whole: Participants averaged approximately 60 years of age (range about 23 to 79) and were over 75% male.

Here immunoSEQ multiplex PCR was the method, and the copy in TCRdb shows in-frame clones only, minus some. The sample lists 70,000 or so clones, almost 90% occurring once. This CDR3 is 14 amino acids long. The V end lost 1 base, the J end lost 5 bases, and 11 bases lay between the germline ends. CDR1 and CDR2 from the germline V gene are SEHNR and FQNEAQ (reference sequence). Study observations and caveats: Expanded clones were, on average, more numerous among CD8+ T cells than CD4+.

A remark on this clone: Its antigen is not known.

This TCR was sampled from an adult with an advanced solid tumor such as melanoma, head and neck, liver or kidney cancer. The specimen comprised CD4+ or CD8+ T cells sorted from blood, sampled in a trial of the OX40 agonist ivuxolimab. This rearrangement joins TRBV7-9 to TRBJ2-5; D is ambiguous. CDR3: CASSLVVPKETQYF. As DNA, the CDR3 is TGTGCCAGCAGCTTAGTGGTCCCCAAGGAGACCCAGTACTTC.